One TCR beta chain is described in this entry. These data come from a study of T cells in localized non-small cell lung cancer. Profiled with immunoSEQ multiplex PCR; TCRdb holds only in-frame clones, not every one. The sample consists of approximately 81,000 clones, 70% to 90% of them appearing once. Trimming pared 4 bases from V and 3 bases from J, leaving 21 bases between. CDR3 length: 17 amino acids. Germline loops: CDR1 SGHRS, CDR2 YFSETQ. Here the sequenced sample was peripheral blood, taken before any cancer treatment. This receptor was taken from a woman between 40 and 69 years old with stage I squamous cell lung carcinoma. V usage is TRBV5-1 and J usage is TRBJ2-3, with D possibly called TRBD1 or TRBD2 (7 bases each). The CDR3 region has the DNA TGCGCCAGCAGCCAAAGGGGGCCGGGGGGAAGTACAGATACGCAGTATTTT. This encodes CASSQRGPGGSTDTQYF.